This entry features one T cell receptor (beta chain) sequence. Antigen: not known. This sample was included in a study of T cell responses to AZD1222 COVID-19 vaccine. Broader study findings: After two AZD1222 doses, spike-specific TCR breadth and depth rose versus day 0. Donors skewed white British and female; clonal diversity was possibly underestimated. Just a handful of AZD1222 recipients tested seropositive at baseline.

Generated by immunoSEQ multiplex PCR, the TCRdb table keeps only in-frame clones and is missing some. The table lists tens of thousands of clones, 92% of them singletons. The TCR sequence derives from an adult in good health. The sequencing used peripheral blood, collected on day 0 of AZD1222 vaccination.

The CDR3 region has the DNA TGTGCCAGCAGTTACGGGGGGGGCCAGAGGGGCTACGAGCAGTACTTC. It is translated as CASSYGGGQRGYEQYF. The V and J genes are TRBV6-2 or TRBV6-3 and TRBJ2-7; D is perhaps TRBD2 (7 bases). This CDR3 comprises 16 residues. Trimming left V 2 bases short and J 3 bases short, with 17 bases between. Germline CDR1 MNHEY, CDR2 SVGEGT.